Below are 7 T cell receptor beta chains sequenced from a single sample in a study of blood T cell repertoires in COVID-19. Method: immunoSEQ multiplex PCR; TCRdb's copy keeps in-frame clones and lacks some. The table lists a few hundred thousand clones, roughly 88% of them singletons. The sequencing sample was made of peripheral blood. Source of these receptors: an older man with acute or convalescent COVID-19.

In this sample, this clone turned up a few times. CDR3 region: CSVVGAMEGYTF. CDR3 nucleotide sequence: TGCAGCGTCGTGGGGGCGATGGAAGGCTACACCTTC. This chain uses TRBV29-1 with TRBJ1-2; D is perhaps TRBD1 (6 bases). CDR3 length: 12 amino acids. Germline V lookup: CDR1 SQVTM, CDR2 ANQGSEA. Trimming took off 6 bases at V and 8 bases at J, with 16 bases between the two ends.

This CDR3 reads CASNDYEGGYTF. For the CDR3, the DNA is TGTGCCAGTAATGATTATGAGGGAGGCTACACCTTC. This chain joins TRBV19 and TRBJ1-2; D is unresolved. V shed 7 bases and J shed 8 bases, with 14 bases lying between them. The CDR3 spans 12 residues. Germline CDR1 reads LNHDA; CDR2 reads SQIVND (reference sequence).

V usage is TRBV3-1 (or the pseudogene TRBV3-2) and J usage is TRBJ1-3; maybe TRBD1 (6 bases). The length of the CDR3 is 15 residues. Trimming stripped 4 bases from V and 0 bases from J, with 10 bases between. Germline CDR1 is LGHDT and CDR2 is YNNKEL (reference sequence). In nucleotides, the CDR3 is TGTGCCAGCAGCCGCGGACAGCACTCTGGAAACACCATATATTTT. Its protein product is CASSRGQHSGNTIYF.

The DNA of the CDR3 is TGTGCCAGCAGTCGGACAGGTATCGGAAACACCATATATTTT. Translated, it gives CASSRTGIGNTIYF. The chain is built from TRBV27 and TRBJ1-3; 7 bases map to TRBD1. The V gene's germline CDR1 is MNHEY and CDR2 SMNVEV (reference sequence). This CDR3 is built from 14 residues. V shed 5 bases, J shed 4 bases, and the junction held 5 bases outside the gene matches.

V and J are TRBV7-2 and TRBJ2-2; tentatively, D is TRBD2 (6 bases). This CDR3 spans 14 amino acids. Trimming pared 6 bases from V and 2 bases from J, leaving 10 bases between. Germline loops: CDR1 SGHTA, CDR2 FQGNSA. CDR3 protein: CASRRRENTGELFF. The CDR3, as DNA: TGTGCCAGCAGGCGGCGGGAAAACACCGGGGAGCTGTTTTTT.

This clone turned up a few times. This CDR3 is CASSLETATYEQYF. For the CDR3, the DNA is TGTGCCAGCAGCTTAGAGACAGCCACCTACGAGCAGTACTTC. V is TRBV7-9 and J is TRBJ2-7, with a possible D match to TRBD1 (5 bases). Trimming stripped 1 base from V and 2 bases from J, with 9 bases between. The germline CDR1 and CDR2 sequences are SEHNR and FQNEAQ (reference sequence). This CDR3 contains 14 residues.

The chain uses TRBV28 and TRBJ2-5, with 11 bases fitting TRBD2. This CDR3 is 15 amino acids long. V shed 3 bases and J 5 bases; nucleotides not matched to a gene: 5. Germline V gene sequence: CDR1 MDHEN, CDR2 SYDVKM. CDR3 sequence: CASSFTSGSGETQYF. As DNA, the CDR3 is TGTGCCAGCAGTTTTACTAGCGGGAGTGGGGAGACCCAGTACTTC.